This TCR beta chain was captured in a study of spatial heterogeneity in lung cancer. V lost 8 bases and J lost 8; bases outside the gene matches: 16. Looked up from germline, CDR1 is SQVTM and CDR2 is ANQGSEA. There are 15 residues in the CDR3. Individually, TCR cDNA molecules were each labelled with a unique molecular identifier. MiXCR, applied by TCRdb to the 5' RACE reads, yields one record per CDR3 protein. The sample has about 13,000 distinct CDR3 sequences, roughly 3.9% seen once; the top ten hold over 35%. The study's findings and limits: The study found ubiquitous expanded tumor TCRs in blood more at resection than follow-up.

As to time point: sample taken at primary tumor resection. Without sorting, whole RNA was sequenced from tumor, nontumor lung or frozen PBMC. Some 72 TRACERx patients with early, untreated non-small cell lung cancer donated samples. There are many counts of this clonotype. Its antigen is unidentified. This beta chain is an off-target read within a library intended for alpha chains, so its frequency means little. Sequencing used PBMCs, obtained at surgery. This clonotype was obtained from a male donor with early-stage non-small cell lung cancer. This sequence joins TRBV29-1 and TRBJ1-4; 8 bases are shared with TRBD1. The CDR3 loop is CSTSGTGERGEKLFF. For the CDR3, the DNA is TGCAGCACCTCTGGGACAGGAGAAAGGGGGGAAAAACTGTTTTTT.